This T cell receptor beta chain emerged from a study of blood T cells in healthy people across ages (dated by TCRdb to between 2015 and 2016). About the study as a whole: In model experiments, roughly one uniquely barcoded TCR beta cDNA molecule per two T cells was captured by template switching. Age-related changes in TCR beta repertoire diversity were measured in the study by deep sequencing normalized with unique cDNA molecular identifiers. Donors were grouped into four age groups: young (average roughly 15 years), middle-aged (roughly 38), aged (around 60) and long-lived (about 89). To avoid experimental bias, donors of different ages were distributed randomly across sequencing lanes. The study analyzed two additional independent replicas of 1 million unique cDNA reads from the same blood draw for two donors, one aged 18 to 30 and one aged 80 or older.

The method behind the library was 5' RACE. These reads were obtained on an Illumina HiSeq 2500. A second PCR of roughly 6 to 11 cycles was run with a J-beta primer mix and a sample-barcoded 5' primer. A template-switch 5' adaptor carrying 12 random nucleotides introduced a unique molecular identifier onto each TCR beta cDNA molecule. Each sample yielded at least 2.5 million CDR3-containing paired-end reads. First-strand cDNA was synthesized from all RNA with the Mint cDNA synthesis kit, primed by a TRBC-specific oligonucleotide. After uracil-DNA glycosylase treatment, a first 18-cycle PCR used universal primers M1SS and BC2_uni_R on all cDNA. The original pipeline was this. For normalization, 1 million high-quality reads were randomly selected from each sample, with every read carrying a distinct molecular identifier. Instead of being binned into consensus sequences, reads with shared molecular identifiers were discarded. MiTCR, set to a Q25 quality threshold and the strictest error-elimination algorithm, was used for CDR3 identification, clonotype clustering and error correction. A nonparametric unseen species model with Euler transformation was used to estimate lower-bound total TCR beta diversity. The public reads were reprocessed in TCRdb via fastp at Q25 and MiXCR, keeping in-frame beta chains. Entries that share a CDR3 protein sequence are merged under the most common genes and DNA. What appears here as the V and J calls and clone size reflects TCRdb's work, not the paper's. This sample lists about 730,000 distinct CDR3 sequences; roughly 47% were detected once. The ten largest clones capture 20% to 25% of the sample.

The paper as a whole reports these results and caveats: Estimates of total diversity based on one million sequenced T cells were regarded as lower bounds and as underestimates. Compared with the aged group, the long-lived group had more naive CD4+ T cells, fewer expanded clones and increased TCR diversity, a pattern suggesting age selection. Observed TCR beta diversity per million T cells fell roughly linearly with age, and a significant reduction was already apparent by age around 36. Because donor CMV infection status was unknown, age-related changes in expanded clonotypes were potentially confounded. Conclusive comparison of naive and antigen-experienced compartments was prevented by the profiling of bulk unsorted PBMCs. Observed TCR beta diversity correlated strongly with the percentage of naive T cells measured by flow cytometry.

CDR1 SGHVS and CDR2 FQNEAQ were looked up in the germline V gene. Trimming takes 5 bases off V and 8 bases off J; junction bases not matched to a gene: 9. From the cysteine up to the phenylalanine, the CDR3 has a length of 14 residues. Of all the DNA, just the CDR3 is kept, 42 bases in frame from base 1. The donors were roughly 40 Caucasian individuals from Russia, aged roughly 6 to 90 years, who were systemically healthy. Roughly 9.5 milliliters of peripheral blood were drawn from each donor into EDTA-treated Vacutainer tubes. PBMCs were isolated by Ficoll-Paque density-gradient centrifugation, with at least 6.5 million obtained per sample. Trizol reagent was used to extract total RNA from the PBMCs, yielding at least 5.5 micrograms per sample. Naive CD45RAhigh/CD27high T cell percentages were measured by flow cytometry on a PBMC aliquot from every donor. As regards this clonotype: The antigen it binds to is not known. No base quality values were provided; no much bigger clone lies one nucleotide off.

Recombination linked TRBV7-8 to TRBJ1-2; TRBD1 matches 9 bases in the middle. The source material was blood. This receptor was taken from a woman between 55 and 75 years old in good health. CDR3 region: CASSPLQGAQGYTF. The nucleotide sequence is TGTGCCAGCAGCCCGCTACAGGGGGCGCAAGGCTACACCTTC.